This T cell receptor (beta chain) was profiled in a study of T cell responses to AZD1222 COVID-19 vaccine. The CDR3 sequence is 11 residues long. Between the trimmed V and J ends, which lost 2 bases and 10 bases, there was a span of 6 bases. The germline V gene has CDR1 KGHSH and CDR2 LQKENI. The repertoire was sequenced with immunoSEQ multiplex PCR; TCRdb's copy has only in-frame clones and lacks some. The sample includes 90,000 to 150,000 clones, over 75% of them seen just once. This chain uses TRBV18 with TRBJ2-1; D not certain. The sequence came from an adult in good health. The sample was peripheral blood, taken on day 0 of AZD1222 vaccination. CDR3 protein: CASSPVGEQFF. The DNA of the CDR3 is TGTGCCAGCTCACCAGTGGGCGAGCAGTTCTTC.